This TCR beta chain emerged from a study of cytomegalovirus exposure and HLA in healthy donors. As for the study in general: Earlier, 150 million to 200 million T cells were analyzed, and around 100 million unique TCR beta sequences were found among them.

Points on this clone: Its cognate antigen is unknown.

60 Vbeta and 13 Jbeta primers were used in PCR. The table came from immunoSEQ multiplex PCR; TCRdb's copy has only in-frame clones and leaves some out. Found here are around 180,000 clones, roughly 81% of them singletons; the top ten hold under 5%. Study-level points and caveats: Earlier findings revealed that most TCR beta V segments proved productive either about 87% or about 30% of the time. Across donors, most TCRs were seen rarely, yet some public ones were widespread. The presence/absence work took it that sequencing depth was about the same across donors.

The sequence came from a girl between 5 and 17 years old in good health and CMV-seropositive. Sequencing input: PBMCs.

The CDR3 DNA reads TGTGCCAGCTCACGACAGGGGGACATTCAGCCCCAGCATTTT. Encoded protein: CASSRQGDIQPQHF. J is TRBJ1-5 and V is TRBV18; 9 nucleotides agree with TRBD1. The V and J ends lost 4 bases and 6 bases, in that order; junction bases with no gene match: 4. Looked up from germline, CDR1 is KGHSH and CDR2 is LQKENI. The CDR3 totals 14 residues.